This T cell receptor beta chain was recovered during a study of OX40 agonist ivuxolimab in advanced cancers. V was pared by 5 bases and J by 1 base, with 7 bases between. Per germline, CDR1 SEHNR and CDR2 FQNEAQ (reference sequence). CDR3 length equals 13 residues. Patients with autoimmune history or systemic immunosuppression were excluded. Sequenced by immunoSEQ multiplex PCR; TCRdb stores in-frame clones only, minus some. The top ten hold roughly a fifth of the sample, which has tens of thousands of clones, approximately 94% seen once. The TCR was taken from an adult with an advanced solid tumor such as melanoma, head and neck, liver or kidney cancer. This material consisted of CD4+ or CD8+ T cells sorted from blood, taken in a trial of the OX40 agonist ivuxolimab. The chain links TRBV7-9 to TRBJ2-3; D call uncertain. In DNA, the CDR3 is TGTGCCAGCAGCCCACGCCGCACAGATACGCAGTATTTT. It is translated as CASSPRRTDTQYF.